This is a list of T cell receptor beta chains from one sample in a study of radiotherapy plus CTLA-4 blockade in lung cancer. Sequenced by immunoSEQ multiplex PCR; TCRdb stores in-frame clones only, minus some. The sample lists more than 40,000 clones; approximately 76% were seen once. The specimen comprised peripheral blood, sampled from a patient treated with radiotherapy plus ipilimumab. Source of these receptors: a human donor with non-small cell lung cancer who had stable disease on radiotherapy plus ipilimumab. CDR3s include the opening cysteine and the closing phenylalanine or tryptophan. A D gene is named only where the DNA matches it firmly. Not all rows give a size; the values are once, few, many and, for expanded clones, a class.

v_call: TRBV13
j_call: TRBJ1-1
cdr3_length: 13
d_call: .
clone_size: .
cdr3_aa: CASTKGGAPEAFF
cdr3_nt: TGTGCCAGCACCAAAGGGGGGGCCCCTGAAGCTTTCTTT

v_call: TRBV6-1
j_call: TRBJ2-5
cdr3_length: 18
d_call: TRBD2
clone_size: .
cdr3_aa: CASSQAGTSGGGLETQYF
cdr3_nt: TGTGCCAGCAGTCAAGCCGGGACTAGCGGGGGGGGTCTGGAGACCCAGTACTTC

v_call: TRBV11-2
j_call: TRBJ1-5
cdr3_length: 14
d_call: TRBD1
clone_size: .
cdr3_aa: CASSLVTGGQPQHF
cdr3_nt: TGTGCCAGCAGCTTAGTGACAGGGGGTCAGCCCCAGCATTTT

v_call: TRBV10-3
j_call: TRBJ1-4
cdr3_length: 14
d_call: .
clone_size: .
cdr3_aa: CAITRDPLNEKLFF
cdr3_nt: TGTGCCATCACCCGGGACCCCCTTAATGAAAAACTGTTTTTT

v_call: TRBV5-1
j_call: TRBJ1-5
cdr3_length: 13
d_call: TRBD1
clone_size: .
cdr3_aa: CASSFDRDQPQHF
cdr3_nt: TGCGCCAGCAGCTTTGACAGGGATCAGCCCCAGCATTTT

v_call: TRBV7-9
j_call: TRBJ1-5
cdr3_length: 13
d_call: TRBD1
clone_size: .
cdr3_aa: CASSFKQGVPQHF
cdr3_nt: TGTGCCAGCAGCTTTAAACAGGGGGTGCCCCAGCATTTT

v_call: TRBV27
j_call: TRBJ2-1
cdr3_length: 15
d_call: .
clone_size: .
cdr3_aa: CASTPTGTNYNEQFF
cdr3_nt: TGTGCCAGCACCCCTACCGGGACAAACTACAATGAGCAGTTCTTC

v_call: TRBV6-5
j_call: TRBJ1-1
cdr3_length: 15
d_call: .
clone_size: .
cdr3_aa: CASSYSGGVWTEAFF
cdr3_nt: TGTGCCAGCAGTTACTCTGGGGGCGTATGGACTGAAGCTTTCTTT

v_call: TRBV7-2
j_call: TRBJ1-2
cdr3_length: 13
d_call: .
clone_size: .
cdr3_aa: CASSLTGYGGYTF
cdr3_nt: TGTGCCAGCAGCTTGACGGGCTACGGCGGCTACACCTTC

v_call: TRBV11-2
j_call: TRBJ1-2
cdr3_length: 14
d_call: .
clone_size: .
cdr3_aa: CASSLTPGTYGYTF
cdr3_nt: TGTGCCAGCAGCCTCACCCCCGGGACCTATGGCTACACCTTC

v_call: TRBV7-2
j_call: TRBJ2-2
cdr3_length: 15
d_call: .
clone_size: .
cdr3_aa: CASSPRVGGTGELFF
cdr3_nt: TGTGCCAGCAGCCCCCGGGTAGGGGGCACCGGGGAGCTGTTTTTT

v_call: TRBV27
j_call: TRBJ1-6
cdr3_length: 17
d_call: TRBD1
clone_size: .
cdr3_aa: CASSSSGTGGGNSPLHF
cdr3_nt: TGTGCCAGCAGTTCATCCGGGACAGGGGGCGGTAATTCACCCCTCCACTTT

v_call: TRBV7-8
j_call: TRBJ1-5
cdr3_length: 15
d_call: TRBD1
clone_size: .
cdr3_aa: CASSSTGPSNQPQHF
cdr3_nt: TGTGCCAGCAGCTCGACAGGGCCTAGCAATCAGCCCCAGCATTTT

v_call: TRBV7-2
j_call: TRBJ1-2
cdr3_length: 15
d_call: TRBD1
clone_size: .
cdr3_aa: CASSTRQGIFYGYTF
cdr3_nt: TGTGCCAGCAGTACACGACAGGGGATCTTCTATGGCTACACCTTC

v_call: TRBV29-1
j_call: TRBJ2-7
cdr3_length: 12
d_call: TRBD1
clone_size: .
cdr3_aa: CSVGTGPYEQYF
cdr3_nt: TGCAGCGTCGGGACAGGTCCCTACGAGCAGTACTTC

v_call: TRBV11-2
j_call: TRBJ1-1
cdr3_length: 16
d_call: TRBD1
clone_size: .
cdr3_aa: CASSLWTGGSNTEAFF
cdr3_nt: TGTGCCAGCAGCTTATGGACAGGGGGTTCGAACACTGAAGCTTTCTTT

v_call: TRBV5-1
j_call: TRBJ2-1
cdr3_length: 15
d_call: TRBD2
clone_size: .
cdr3_aa: CASRSTSGGYNEQFF
cdr3_nt: TGCGCCAGCAGGTCGACTAGCGGGGGTTACAATGAGCAGTTCTTC

v_call: TRBV6-6
j_call: TRBJ2-3
cdr3_length: 13
d_call: .
clone_size: few
cdr3_aa: CASSRPGVDTQYF
cdr3_nt: TGTGCCAGCAGCCGACCGGGAGTAGATACGCAGTATTTT

v_call: TRBV7-2
j_call: TRBJ1-1
cdr3_length: 18
d_call: TRBD1
clone_size: .
cdr3_aa: CASSRPQGQGIMNTEAFF
cdr3_nt: TGTGCCAGCAGTCGACCTCAAGGACAGGGAATAATGAACACTGAAGCTTTCTTT

v_call: TRBV30
j_call: TRBJ1-1
cdr3_length: 13
d_call: .
clone_size: .
cdr3_aa: CAWSVRTNTEAFF
cdr3_nt: TGTGCCTGGAGTGTCCGGACGAACACTGAAGCTTTCTTT

v_call: TRBV6-5
j_call: TRBJ1-2
cdr3_length: 15
d_call: TRBD1
clone_size: .
cdr3_aa: CASKDSGQGWGGYTF
cdr3_nt: TGTGCCAGCAAGGACTCGGGACAGGGCTGGGGTGGCTACACCTTC

v_call: TRBV19
j_call: TRBJ1-6
cdr3_length: 14
d_call: .
clone_size: .
cdr3_aa: CASGESPNNSPLHF
cdr3_nt: TGTGCCAGTGGCGAGAGCCCAAATAATTCACCCCTCCACTTT

v_call: TRBV12-5
j_call: TRBJ1-2
cdr3_length: 18
d_call: .
clone_size: .
cdr3_aa: CASGYPPKDTRRSYGYTF
cdr3_nt: TGTGCTAGTGGTTACCCCCCGAAGGACACCCGCCGATCCTATGGCTACACCTTC

v_call: TRBV19
j_call: TRBJ2-1
cdr3_length: 15
d_call: TRBD2
clone_size: .
cdr3_aa: CATKTTGGSYNEQFF
cdr3_nt: TGTGCCACCAAAACGACGGGGGGTTCATACAATGAGCAGTTCTTC

v_call: TRBV7-6
j_call: TRBJ2-5
cdr3_length: 14
d_call: .
clone_size: .
cdr3_aa: CASSLGVPPRPQYF
cdr3_nt: TGTGCCAGCAGCTTAGGGGTTCCACCAAGGCCCCAGTACTTC

v_call: TRBV6-1
j_call: TRBJ2-7
cdr3_length: 15
d_call: TRBD1
clone_size: once
cdr3_aa: CASSSGGQGGHEQYF
cdr3_nt: TGTGCCAGCAGCTCCGGCGGACAGGGCGGCCACGAGCAGTACTTC

v_call: TRBV7-9
j_call: TRBJ1-1
cdr3_length: 14
d_call: .
clone_size: .
cdr3_aa: CASSLLGADTEAFF
cdr3_nt: TGTGCCAGCAGCTTACTCGGGGCGGACACTGAAGCTTTCTTT

v_call: TRBV7-7
j_call: TRBJ1-4
cdr3_length: 13
d_call: .
clone_size: once
cdr3_aa: CASSLDRGEKLFF
cdr3_nt: TGTGCCAGCAGCTTAGACCGGGGGGAAAAACTGTTTTTT

v_call: TRBV6-5
j_call: TRBJ2-7
cdr3_length: 15
d_call: .
clone_size: .
cdr3_aa: CATLVAWGQGGKQYF
cdr3_nt: TGTGCCACCCTGGTAGCATGGGGACAAGGGGGTAAGCAGTACTTC

v_call: TRBV6-1
j_call: TRBJ1-1
cdr3_length: 12
d_call: .
clone_size: .
cdr3_aa: CASSRDVLGAFF
cdr3_nt: TGTGCCAGCAGTAGGGATGTCCTGGGGGCTTTCTTT

v_call: TRBV14
j_call: TRBJ1-2
cdr3_length: 15
d_call: .
clone_size: .
cdr3_aa: CASSQYGPAGGGYTF
cdr3_nt: TGTGCCAGCAGCCAGTACGGACCGGCCGGGGGTGGCTACACCTTC

v_call: TRBV6-6
j_call: TRBJ1-2
cdr3_length: 15
d_call: .
clone_size: few
cdr3_aa: CATSYPVGRAYGYTF
cdr3_nt: TGTGCCACCTCCTACCCCGTGGGCAGGGCCTATGGCTACACCTTC

v_call: TRBV5-8
j_call: TRBJ2-5
cdr3_length: 14
d_call: TRBD2
clone_size: .
cdr3_aa: CASTLGGYQETQYF
cdr3_nt: TGTGCCAGCACCCTGGGAGGGTACCAAGAGACCCAGTACTTC

v_call: TRBV2
j_call: TRBJ1-2
cdr3_length: 16
d_call: .
clone_size: .
cdr3_aa: CASSASRERANYGYTF
cdr3_nt: TGTGCCAGCAGTGCCTCCAGGGAACGGGCTAACTATGGCTACACCTTC

v_call: TRBV7-8
j_call: TRBJ2-1
cdr3_length: 13
d_call: TRBD1
clone_size: .
cdr3_aa: CASSEGQANEQFF
cdr3_nt: TGTGCCAGCAGCGAAGGACAGGCGAATGAGCAGTTCTTC

v_call: TRBV2
j_call: TRBJ2-7
cdr3_length: 13
d_call: TRBD1
clone_size: .
cdr3_aa: CASSRQGVYEQYF
cdr3_nt: TGTGCCAGCAGCAGACAGGGTGTTTACGAGCAGTACTTC

v_call: TRBV15
j_call: TRBJ1-1
cdr3_length: 14
d_call: TRBD1
clone_size: .
cdr3_aa: CATSSYRGPTEAFF
cdr3_nt: TGTGCCACCAGCAGCTACAGGGGTCCCACTGAAGCTTTCTTT

v_call: TRBV6-5
j_call: TRBJ1-6
cdr3_length: 13
d_call: .
clone_size: .
cdr3_aa: CASRGGGNSPLHF
cdr3_nt: TGTGCCAGCAGGGGCGGGGGAAATTCACCCCTCCACTTT

v_call: TRBV5-1
j_call: TRBJ2-5
cdr3_length: 14
d_call: .
clone_size: .
cdr3_aa: CASSLAGTQETQYF
cdr3_nt: TGCGCCAGCAGCTTGGCAGGAACACAAGAGACCCAGTACTTC

v_call: TRBV7-9
j_call: TRBJ2-3
cdr3_length: 14
d_call: TRBD2
clone_size: once
cdr3_aa: CASSFGGGTDTQYF
cdr3_nt: TGTGCCAGCAGCTTCGGGGGGGGCACAGATACGCAGTATTTT

v_call: TRBV4-3
j_call: TRBJ2-2
cdr3_length: 16
d_call: .
clone_size: .
cdr3_aa: CASSSQPQGDTGELFF
cdr3_nt: TGCGCCAGCAGCTCGCAACCCCAGGGAGACACCGGGGAGCTGTTTTTT